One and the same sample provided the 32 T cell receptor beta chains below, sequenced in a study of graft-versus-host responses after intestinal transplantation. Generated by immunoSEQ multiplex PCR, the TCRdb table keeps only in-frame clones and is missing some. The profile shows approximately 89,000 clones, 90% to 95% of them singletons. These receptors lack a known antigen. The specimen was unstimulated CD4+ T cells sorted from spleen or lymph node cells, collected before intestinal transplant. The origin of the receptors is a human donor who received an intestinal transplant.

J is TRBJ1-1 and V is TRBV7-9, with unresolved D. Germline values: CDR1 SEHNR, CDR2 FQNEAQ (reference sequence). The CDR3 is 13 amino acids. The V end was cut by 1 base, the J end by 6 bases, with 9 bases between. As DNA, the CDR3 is TGTGCCAGCAGCTTAGGGCCCGCGGCTGAAGCTTTCTTT. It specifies CASSLGPAAEAFF.

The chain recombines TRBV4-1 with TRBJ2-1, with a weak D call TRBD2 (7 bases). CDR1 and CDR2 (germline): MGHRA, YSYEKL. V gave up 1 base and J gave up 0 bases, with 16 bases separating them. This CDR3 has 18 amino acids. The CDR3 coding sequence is TGCGCCAGCAGCCAAGTGGGGAGGGGGGTTACCTCCTACAATGAGCAGTTCTTC. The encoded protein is CASSQVGRGVTSYNEQFF.

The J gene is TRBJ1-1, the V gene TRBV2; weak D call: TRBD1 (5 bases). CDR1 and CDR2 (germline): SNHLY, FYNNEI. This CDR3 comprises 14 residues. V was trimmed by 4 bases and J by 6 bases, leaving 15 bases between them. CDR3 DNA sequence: TGTGCCAGCAGTGGTGGGGGAGGGGTCGCTGAAGCTTTCTTT. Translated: CASSGGGGVAEAFF.

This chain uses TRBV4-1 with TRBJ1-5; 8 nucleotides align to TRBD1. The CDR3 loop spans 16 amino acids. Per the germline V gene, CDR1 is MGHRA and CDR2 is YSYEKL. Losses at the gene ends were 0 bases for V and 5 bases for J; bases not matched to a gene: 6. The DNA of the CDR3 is TGCGCCAGCAGCCAAGATAGAGGACAGGGAGATCAGCCCCAGCATTTT. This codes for CASSQDRGQGDQPQHF.

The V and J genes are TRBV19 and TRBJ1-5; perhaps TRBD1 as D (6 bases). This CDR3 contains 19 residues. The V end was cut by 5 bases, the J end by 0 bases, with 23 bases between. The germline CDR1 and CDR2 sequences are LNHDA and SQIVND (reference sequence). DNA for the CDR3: TGTGCCAGTAGTCTTTGGAGTTCGGACAGAGGACTTAGCAATCAGCCCCAGCATTTT. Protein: CASSLWSSDRGLSNQPQHF.

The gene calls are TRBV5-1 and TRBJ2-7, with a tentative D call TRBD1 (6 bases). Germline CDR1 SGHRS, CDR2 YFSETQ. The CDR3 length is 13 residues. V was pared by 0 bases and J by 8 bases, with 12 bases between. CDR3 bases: TGCGCCAGCAGCTTGGAACAGGGTTTTAAGCAGTACTTC. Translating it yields CASSLEQGFKQYF.

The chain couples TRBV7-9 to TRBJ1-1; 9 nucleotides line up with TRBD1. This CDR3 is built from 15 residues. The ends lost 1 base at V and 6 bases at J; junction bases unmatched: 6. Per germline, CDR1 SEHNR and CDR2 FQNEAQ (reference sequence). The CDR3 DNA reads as TGTGCCAGCAGCTTAGATCTAACAGGGGGCTCTGAAGCTTTCTTT. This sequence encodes CASSLDLTGGSEAFF. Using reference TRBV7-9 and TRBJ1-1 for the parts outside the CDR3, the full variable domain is DTGVSQNPRHKITKRGQNVTFRCDPISEHNRLYWYRQTLGQGPEFLTYFQNEAQLEKSRLLSDRFSAERPKGSFSTLEIQRTEQGDSAMYLCASSLDLTGGSEAFFGQGTRLTVV.

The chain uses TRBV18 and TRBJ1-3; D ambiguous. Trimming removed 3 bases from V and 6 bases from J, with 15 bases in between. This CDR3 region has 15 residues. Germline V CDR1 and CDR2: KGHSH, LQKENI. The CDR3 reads CASSPAPSPENTIYF. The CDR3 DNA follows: TGTGCCAGCTCACCGGCCCCCAGTCCTGAAAACACCATATATTTT.

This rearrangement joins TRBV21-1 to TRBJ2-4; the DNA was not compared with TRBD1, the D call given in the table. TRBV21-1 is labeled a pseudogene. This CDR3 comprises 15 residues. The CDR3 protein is CASSEPRVAKNIQYF. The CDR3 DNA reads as TGTGCCAGCAGCGAACCCAGGGTAGCCAAAAACATTCAGTACTTC.

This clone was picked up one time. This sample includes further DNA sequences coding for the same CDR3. This CDR3 is CAWSVGGSSYEQYF. The CDR3, as DNA: TGTGCCTGGAGTGTCGGGGGGAGCTCCTACGAGCAGTACTTC. The rearrangement uses TRBV30 and TRBJ2-7, with 7 bases aligning to TRBD2. The CDR3 is made up of 14 amino acids. Germline lookup yields CDR1 GTSNPN and CDR2 SVGIG (reference sequence). Germline trimming cut 0 bases from V and 0 bases from J; bases unmatched to any gene: 2.

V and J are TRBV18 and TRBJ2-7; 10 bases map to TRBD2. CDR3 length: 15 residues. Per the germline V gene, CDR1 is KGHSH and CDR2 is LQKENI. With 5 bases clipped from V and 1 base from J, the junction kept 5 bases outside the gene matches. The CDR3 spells CASSFTSGVSYEQYF. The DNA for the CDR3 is TGTGCCAGCTCATTTACTAGCGGGGTATCCTACGAGCAGTACTTC. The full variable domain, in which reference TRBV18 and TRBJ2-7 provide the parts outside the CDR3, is NAGVMQNPRHLVRRRGQEARLRCSPMKGHSHVYWYRQLPEEGLKFMVYLQKENIIDESGMPKERFSAEFPKEGPSILRIQQVVRGDSAAYFCASSFTSGVSYEQYFGPGTRLTVT.

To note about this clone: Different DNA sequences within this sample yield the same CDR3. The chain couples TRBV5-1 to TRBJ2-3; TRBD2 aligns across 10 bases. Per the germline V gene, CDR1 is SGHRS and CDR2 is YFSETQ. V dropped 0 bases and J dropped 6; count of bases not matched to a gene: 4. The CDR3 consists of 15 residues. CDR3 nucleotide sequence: TGCGCCAGCAGCTTGGGTCTAGCGGGAGTTGATACGCAGTATTTT. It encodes CASSLGLAGVDTQYF.

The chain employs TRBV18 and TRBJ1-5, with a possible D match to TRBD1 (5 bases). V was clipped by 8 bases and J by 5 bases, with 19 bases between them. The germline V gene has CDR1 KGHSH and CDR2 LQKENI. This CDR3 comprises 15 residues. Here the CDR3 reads CASQKGAGVDQPQHF. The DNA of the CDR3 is TGTGCCAGCCAAAAAGGGGCGGGGGTGGATCAGCCCCAGCATTTT.

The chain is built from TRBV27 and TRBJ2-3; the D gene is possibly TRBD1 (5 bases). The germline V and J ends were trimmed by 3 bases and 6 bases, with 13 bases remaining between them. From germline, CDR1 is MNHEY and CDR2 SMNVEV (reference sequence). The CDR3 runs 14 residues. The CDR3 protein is CASSFGAGRDTQYF. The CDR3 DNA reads TGTGCCAGCAGTTTCGGCGCAGGGCGGGATACGCAGTATTTT.

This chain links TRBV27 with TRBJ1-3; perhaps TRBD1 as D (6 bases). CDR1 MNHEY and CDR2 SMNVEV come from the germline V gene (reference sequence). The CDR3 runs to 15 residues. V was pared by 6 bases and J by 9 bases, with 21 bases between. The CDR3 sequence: CASRRTVDSGGTIYF. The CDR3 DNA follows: TGTGCCAGCAGGAGGACAGTAGACTCTGGCGGCACCATATATTTT.

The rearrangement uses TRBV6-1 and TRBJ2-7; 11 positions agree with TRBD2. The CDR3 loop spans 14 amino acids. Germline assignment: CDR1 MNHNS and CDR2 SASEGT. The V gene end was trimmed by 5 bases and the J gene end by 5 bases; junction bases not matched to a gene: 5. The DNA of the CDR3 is TGTGCCAGCAGTCGACTAGCGGGATTCAACGAGCAGTACTTC. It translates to CASSRLAGFNEQYF.

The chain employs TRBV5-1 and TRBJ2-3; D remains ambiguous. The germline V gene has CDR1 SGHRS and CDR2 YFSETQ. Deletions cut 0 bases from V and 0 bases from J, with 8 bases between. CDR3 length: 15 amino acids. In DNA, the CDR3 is TGCGCCAGCAGCTTGGCAAGCGTGAGCACAGATACGCAGTATTTT. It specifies CASSLASVSTDTQYF. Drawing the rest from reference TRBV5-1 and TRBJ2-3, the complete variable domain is KAGVTQTPRYLIKTRGQQVTLSCSPISGHRSVSWYQQTPGQGLQFLFEYFSETQRNKGNFPGRFSGRQFSNSRSEMNVSTLELGDSALYLCASSLASVSTDTQYFGPGTRLTVL.

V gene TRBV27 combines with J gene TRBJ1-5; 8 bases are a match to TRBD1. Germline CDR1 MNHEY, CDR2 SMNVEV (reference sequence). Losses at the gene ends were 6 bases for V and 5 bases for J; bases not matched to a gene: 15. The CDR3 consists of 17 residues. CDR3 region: CASSPGQGRGGHQPQHF. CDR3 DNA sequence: TGTGCCAGCAGCCCTGGACAGGGTAGGGGAGGGCATCAGCCCCAGCATTTT.

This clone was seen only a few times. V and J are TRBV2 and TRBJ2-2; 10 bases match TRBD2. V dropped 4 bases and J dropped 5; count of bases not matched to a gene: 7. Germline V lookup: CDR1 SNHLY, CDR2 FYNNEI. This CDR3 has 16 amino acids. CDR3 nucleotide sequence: TGTGCCAGCAGTGGGGCGGTAGCGGGGGGAACCGGGGAGCTGTTTTTT. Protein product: CASSGAVAGGTGELFF.

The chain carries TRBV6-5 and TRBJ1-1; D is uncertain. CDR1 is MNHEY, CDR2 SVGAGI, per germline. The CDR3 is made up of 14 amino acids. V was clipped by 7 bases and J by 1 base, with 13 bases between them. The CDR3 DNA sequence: TGTGCCAGCATTAGCAGACCGTCGAACACTGAAGCTTTCTTT. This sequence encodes CASISRPSNTEAFF.

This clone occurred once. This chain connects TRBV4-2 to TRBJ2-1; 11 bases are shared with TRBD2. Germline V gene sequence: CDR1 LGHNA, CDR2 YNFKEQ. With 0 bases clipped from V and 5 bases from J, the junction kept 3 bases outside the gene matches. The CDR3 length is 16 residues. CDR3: CASSQEGTSGHNEQFF. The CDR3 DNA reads TGTGCCAGCAGCCAAGAGGGGACTAGCGGTCACAATGAGCAGTTCTTC.

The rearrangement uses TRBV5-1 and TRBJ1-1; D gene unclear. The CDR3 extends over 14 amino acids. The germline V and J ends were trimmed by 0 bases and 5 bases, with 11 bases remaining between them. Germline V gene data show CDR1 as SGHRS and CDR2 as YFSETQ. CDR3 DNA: TGCGCCAGCAGCTTGGCGGAGGCGGGTACTGAAGCTTTCTTT. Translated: CASSLAEAGTEAFF.

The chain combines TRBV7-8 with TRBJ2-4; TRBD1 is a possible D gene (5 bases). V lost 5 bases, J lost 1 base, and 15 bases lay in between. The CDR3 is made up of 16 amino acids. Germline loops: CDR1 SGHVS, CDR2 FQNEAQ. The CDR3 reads CASSPDRNPAKNIQYF. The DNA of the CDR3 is TGTGCCAGCAGCCCCGACAGAAACCCTGCCAAAAACATTCAGTACTTC.

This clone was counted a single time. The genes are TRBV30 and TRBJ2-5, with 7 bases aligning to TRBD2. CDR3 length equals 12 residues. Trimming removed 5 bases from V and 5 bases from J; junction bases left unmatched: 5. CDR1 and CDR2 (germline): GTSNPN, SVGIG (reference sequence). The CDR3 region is CAWSSGSETQYF. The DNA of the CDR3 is TGTGCCTGGTCTAGCGGATCGGAGACCCAGTACTTC. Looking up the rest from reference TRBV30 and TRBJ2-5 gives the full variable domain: SQTIHQWPATLVQPVGSPLSLECTVEGTSNPNLYWYRQAAGRGLQLLFYSVGIGQISSEVPQNLSASRPQDRQFILSSKKLLLSDSGFYLCAWSSGSETQYFGPGTRLLVL.

CDR3 sequence reads: CATDDIAGMGQFF. DNA of the CDR3: TGTGCCACCGACGATATAGCGGGGATGGGGCAGTTCTTC. This chain connects TRBV5-4 to TRBJ2-1; 8 bases fit TRBD2. Germline-derived CDR1 and CDR2 are SGHNT and YYREEE (reference sequence). V was pared by 9 bases and J by 12 bases, with 14 bases of the junction left unmatched. The CDR3 has 13 amino acids.

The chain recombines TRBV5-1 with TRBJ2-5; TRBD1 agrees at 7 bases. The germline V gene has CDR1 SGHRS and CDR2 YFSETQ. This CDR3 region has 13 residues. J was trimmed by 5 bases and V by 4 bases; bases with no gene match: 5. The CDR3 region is CASSLGQVETQYF. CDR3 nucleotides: TGCGCCAGCAGCCTCGGACAGGTCGAGACCCAGTACTTC.

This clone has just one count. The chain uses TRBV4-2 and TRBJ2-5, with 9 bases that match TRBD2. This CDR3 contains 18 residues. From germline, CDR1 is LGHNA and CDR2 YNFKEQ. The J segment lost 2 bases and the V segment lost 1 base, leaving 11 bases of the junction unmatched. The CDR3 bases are TGTGCCAGCAGCCAAGCACGGTCGGGGCGGGGGGGTCAAGAGACCCAGTACTTC. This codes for CASSQARSGRGGQETQYF.

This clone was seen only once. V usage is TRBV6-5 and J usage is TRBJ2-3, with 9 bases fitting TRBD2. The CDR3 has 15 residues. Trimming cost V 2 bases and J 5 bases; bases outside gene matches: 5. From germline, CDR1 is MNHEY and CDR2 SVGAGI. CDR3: CASSYRGLAQDTQYF. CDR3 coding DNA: TGTGCCAGCAGTTACCGAGGACTAGCGCAAGATACGCAGTATTTT.

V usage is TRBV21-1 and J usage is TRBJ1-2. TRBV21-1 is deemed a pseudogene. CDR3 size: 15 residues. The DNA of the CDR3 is TGTGCCAGCAGCAAAGAAGAGTTTCGGGGTGTACGCTACACCTTC. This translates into CASSKEEFRGVRYTF.

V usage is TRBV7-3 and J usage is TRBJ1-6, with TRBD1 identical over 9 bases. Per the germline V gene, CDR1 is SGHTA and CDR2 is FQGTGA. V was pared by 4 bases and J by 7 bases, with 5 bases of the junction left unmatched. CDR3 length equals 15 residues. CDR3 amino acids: CASSSTGGLNSPLHF. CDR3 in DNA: TGTGCCAGCAGCTCCACAGGGGGCTTGAATTCACCCCTCCACTTT.

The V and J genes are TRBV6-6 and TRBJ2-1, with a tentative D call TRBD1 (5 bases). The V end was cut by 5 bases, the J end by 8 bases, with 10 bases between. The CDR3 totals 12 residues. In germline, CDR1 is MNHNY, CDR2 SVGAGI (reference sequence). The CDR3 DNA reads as TGTGCCAGCAGTATCAGGGCGGATGAGCAGTTCTTC. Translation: CASSIRADEQFF.

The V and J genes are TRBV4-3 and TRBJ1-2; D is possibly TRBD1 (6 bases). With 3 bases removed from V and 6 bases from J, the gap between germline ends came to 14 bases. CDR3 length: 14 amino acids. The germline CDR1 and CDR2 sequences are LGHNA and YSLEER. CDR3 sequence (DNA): TGCGCCAGCAGCCAGTACAGGGAGTCTCATGGCTACACCTTC. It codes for CASSQYRESHGYTF.